This T cell receptor (beta chain) was captured by sequencing in a study of blood T cell repertoires in COVID-19. Background on the study: Samples taken during acute and convalescent COVID-19 were collected in the United States, Italy and Spain.

Assay used: immunoSEQ multiplex PCR; TCRdb lists only in-frame clones, some missing. The sample holds 160,000 or so clones, about 77% seen once. This clone was seen once. The sequenced sample consisted of peripheral blood. The sequence was obtained from a woman aged 80 or over with acute or convalescent COVID-19.

The CDR3 DNA follows: TGTGCCAGCTCACTCGACAGGGATCGGGGCTACACCTTC. This encodes CASSLDRDRGYTF. The rearrangement uses TRBV18 and TRBJ1-2; 7 bases fit TRBD1. V lost 4 bases and J lost 8; bases outside the gene matches: 7. The CDR3 has 13 residues. Germline CDR1 KGHSH, CDR2 LQKENI.